Listed below are T cell receptor beta chains from one sample, sequenced in a study of T cell repertoires in cytomegalovirus infection. Via MiXCR, TCRdb re-called the reads, giving one row per CDR3 protein. The data contain just over 450,000 distinct CDR3 sequences, under 55% of them seen just once; the ten biggest clones take up around 45%. These receptors' antigens are unknown. Sequenced here: cultured PBMCs, sampled from culture after CMV antigen stimulation. The receptors stem from a human donor in good health (CMV status not recorded). Some clones in this sample may be carry-over from other donors' samples. Both conserved end residues are part of each CDR3. A D gene is named only where the DNA matches it firmly. Not every row has a clone size; where given, it reads once, few, many or a size class.

V	J	size	D	DNA	CDR3
TRBV7-2	TRBJ2-3	-	-	TGTGCCAGCAGCTTAGGGAGCAGCCGCACAGATACGCAGTATTTT	CASSLGSSRTDTQYF
TRBV10-3	TRBJ2-5	-	-	TGTGCGGTAAAAGGGGGATATGGAGAGACCCAGTACTTC	CAVKGGYGETQYF
TRBV6-1	TRBJ1-1	-	-	TGTGCCAGCAGTGAAAACAGGAACGGACCATGGACTGAAGCTTTCTTT	CASSENRNGPWTEAFF
TRBV7-6	TRBJ2-7	-	TRBD1	TGTGCCAGCAGCTTACAACAGGGGACCTACGAGCAGTACTTC	CASSLQQGTYEQYF
TRBV4-1	TRBJ2-3	-	TRBD2	TGCGCCAGCAGCCAAGTAGCGGGGACTAGCACAGATACGCAGTATTTT	CASSQVAGTSTDTQYF
TRBV11-2	TRBJ2-7	few	TRBD2	TGTGCCAGCAGCTCAGCGGGGGGGATATACGAGCAGTACTTC	CASSSAGGIYEQYF
TRBV11-2	TRBJ2-1	-	-	TGTGCCAGCCTACAGGGTTTCAATGAGCAGTTCTTC	CASLQGFNEQFF
TRBV29-1	TRBJ1-2	-	-	TGCAGCGTCCAGGGATTTAGCAGGCTTTCTGACTATGGCTACACCTTC	CSVQGFSRLSDYGYTF
TRBV10-3	TRBJ1-5	-	-	TGTGCCATCAGTGACCCAGGACTGTTGCATCAGCCCCAGCATTTT	CAISDPGLLHQPQHF
TRBV20-1	TRBJ2-3	-	TRBD1	TGCAGTGCTGAACAGGGGGATACGCAGTATTTT	CSAEQGDTQYF
TRBV7-2	TRBJ2-7	many	-	TGTGCCAGCAGCTTAGAAGCGGCCTACGAGCAGTACTTC	CASSLEAAYEQYF
TRBV7-4	TRBJ2-2	-	TRBD1	TGTGCCAGCAGCGCAGGGGGCAGAACCGGGGAGCTGTTTTTT	CASSAGGRTGELFF
TRBV6-2/TRBV6-3	TRBJ2-1	-	-	TGTGCCAGCAGACCGGATGGGGTGAATGAGCAGTTCTTC	CASRPDGVNEQFF
TRBV4-1	TRBJ1-4	-	-	TGCGCCAGCAGCCTCACCGGGACACCTAAAGAAAAACTGTTTTTT	CASSLTGTPKEKLFF
TRBV15	TRBJ1-1	few	-	TGTGCCACCAGCCCCTTGGACGTGACAGCACCTCAAGGAGCTTTCTTT	CATSPLDVTAPQGAFF
TRBV4-1	TRBJ2-1	few	TRBD2	TGCGCCAGCAGCCACATAGGGTTCCTGGCGGGAGGGCGTGATGAGCAGTTCTTC	CASSHIGFLAGGRDEQFF
TRBV5-4	TRBJ1-4	-	-	TGTGCCACTCAGGAACAGACTAATGAAAAACTGTTTTTT	CATQEQTNEKLFF
TRBV6-2/TRBV6-3	TRBJ2-4	-	TRBD1	TGTGCCAGCAGCCACCGTGAGGGGGCAGGCGACTTACTAGCCAAAAACATTCAGTACTTC	CASSHREGAGDLLAKNIQYF
TRBV6-5	TRBJ2-3	few	TRBD1	TGTGCCAGCAGTTACTCAAACAGGGGCCTCGATACGCAGTATTTT	CASSYSNRGLDTQYF
TRBV7-2	TRBJ2-5	-	-	TGTGCCAGCATCCCCCCGGACAAGGTTGATGAGACCCAGTACTTC	CASIPPDKVDETQYF
TRBV6-5	TRBJ2-7	few	TRBD2	TGTGCCAGCAGGGGGACTAGCGGGGGGCCGGGAGCTTTTGAGTACTTC	CASRGTSGGPGAFEYF
TRBV7-9	TRBJ1-1	-	-	TGTGCCAGCAGCTTCGGAAGTTTAACTGAAGCTTTCTTT	CASSFGSLTEAFF